A selection of T cell receptor beta chains follows, all from one sample in a study of T cells in Graves' hyperthyroidism and ophthalmopathy. Using its own MiXCR run on the multiplex PCR reads, TCRdb lists one record per CDR3 protein. This sample has under 700,000 distinct CDR3 sequences, with more than 45% found just once. The sequenced sample was peripheral blood or thyroid tissue (not recorded which). The source of these receptors is a woman between 18 and 30 years old with Graves' hyperthyroidism. Each CDR3 is given with its conserved first and last residue. D genes are given only for firm matches. Where a row states a size, it is once, few, many or the class of an expanded clone; other rows omit it.

d_call	v_call	clone_size	j_call	cdr3_nt	cdr3_aa
-	TRBV2	-	TRBJ2-6	TGTGCCAGCACCTGGTGGGGTGGAGTGGCTGGGGCCAACGTCCTGACTTTC	CASTWWGGVAGANVLTF
TRBD1	TRBV7-9	many	TRBJ2-5	TGTGCCAGCAGCGTACTACAGGGGGCGCTGGAGACCCAGTACTTC	CASSVLQGALETQYF
TRBD1	TRBV7-9	medium-sized	TRBJ1-3	TGTGCCAGCAGCTTAGAAGGGACAGACTCTGGAAACACCATATATTTT	CASSLEGTDSGNTIYF
-	TRBV7-6	many	TRBJ1-1	TGTGCCAGCAGCCGAAATATACAGAACACTGAAGCTTTCTTT	CASSRNIQNTEAFF
TRBD2	TRBV20-1	few	TRBJ2-7	TGCAGTGCTAGAGGTACTAGCGGGGGCTACGAGCAGTACTTC	CSARGTSGGYEQYF
-	TRBV20-1	-	TRBJ1-5	TGCAGCACCGAGCAGGGGCACCAGCCCCAGCATTTT	CSTEQGHQPQHF
-	TRBV10-3	many	TRBJ1-6	TGTGCCATCTCCTCCCCGACCTTCGACTATAATTCACCCCTCCACTTT	CAISSPTFDYNSPLHF
TRBD2	TRBV15	-	TRBJ2-2	TGTGCCACCAGCAGAGATCGGGGGGGCCACGGGGAGCTGTTTTTT	CATSRDRGGHGELFF
TRBD1	TRBV7-6	-	TRBJ1-1	TGTGCCAGCAGCCCCGGACAGGGGGCGGTGAGGGGAGCGTTCTTT	CASSPGQGAVRGAFF
-	TRBV7-1	-	TRBJ1-2	TGTGCCAGCAGCTCGGAGGACAAAGGGTTTTTATATGGCTACACCTTC	CASSSEDKGFLYGYTF
TRBD2	TRBV2	-	TRBJ2-7	TGTGCCATCAGTGATCCCCTAGCGGGAGGCAGCTCCTACGAGCAGTACTTC	CAISDPLAGGSSYEQYF
TRBD1	TRBV7-3	-	TRBJ2-2	TGTGCCAGCAGCTTCGAGGGGGCGAGCACCGGGGAGCTGTTTTTT	CASSFEGASTGELFF
TRBD1	TRBV20-1	-	TRBJ1-2	TGCAGTACTAACAGGGGGTTGCGAACAAATGGCTACACCTTC	CSTNRGLRTNGYTF
-	TRBV7-6	few	TRBJ1-1	TGTGCCAGCAGCCTCCAGACCGGGAGGGACACTGAAGCTTTCTTT	CASSLQTGRDTEAFF
-	TRBV6-5	-	TRBJ1-1	TGTGCCAGCAGTTCAGGTGGGAGTAACACTGAAGCTTTCTTT	CASSSGGSNTEAFF
-	TRBV6-1	-	TRBJ1-4	TGTGCCAGCAGTGAAACGGAGGGGGTTGAAAAACTGTTTTTT	CASSETEGVEKLFF
-	TRBV10-3	-	TRBJ1-5	TGTGCCAGCAGTTACTCGGGAGGGTTGGGGCAGCCCCAGCATTTT	CASSYSGGLGQPQHF
TRBD1	TRBV15	-	TRBJ1-4	TGTGCCACCAGCAGAGGTCGGGGGACAGGGGACGAAAAACTGTTTTTT	CATSRGRGTGDEKLFF
-	TRBV29-1	-	TRBJ1-1	TGTGCCTGGAGTGTACGGCAACTGGAAACTGAAGCTTTCTTT	CAWSVRQLETEAFF
-	TRBV4-3	few	TRBJ1-1	TGCGCCAGCAGCTCAGGGGTTCGGGACACTGAAGCTTTCTTT	CASSSGVRDTEAFF
TRBD1	TRBV2	many	TRBJ1-1	TGTGCCAGCAGTGACCCCCCGACAGGGGTGAACACTGAAGCTTTCTTT	CASSDPPTGVNTEAFF
TRBD2	TRBV29-1	many	TRBJ2-7	TGCAGCGTTGGGGTAGCGGGAGCGGCCTACGAGCAGTACTTC	CSVGVAGAAYEQYF
-	TRBV10-3	-	TRBJ1-4	TGTGCCATCAGTGCGGCAGGGGCCACTAATGAAAAACTGTTTTTT	CAISAAGATNEKLFF
-	TRBV7-8	-	TRBJ1-5	TGTGCCAACAGCCCCAGGACAGATATCGGCAATCAGCCCCAGCATTTT	CANSPRTDIGNQPQHF
-	TRBV7-2	-	TRBJ2-2	TGCGCCAGCAGCCAAGATGGGGCAGCCACCGGGGAGCTGTTTTTT	CASSQDGAATGELFF
-	TRBV25-1	-	TRBJ1-4	TGTGCCAGCAGTTTCGACCGGGTCATGCGGGAAAAACTGTTTTTT	CASSFDRVMREKLFF
-	TRBV4-3	once	TRBJ2-6	TGCGCCAGCAGCCAAGGAAAACGGTTCTCTGGGGCCAACGTCCTGACTTTC	CASSQGKRFSGANVLTF
-	TRBV20-1	few	TRBJ1-3	TGCAGTGCTAGAGAAGGGGCCCTCACCATATATTTT	CSAREGALTIYF
-	TRBV29-1	few	TRBJ2-7	TGCAGCGTTGAAGACAAGACCACACCTGAGCAGTACTTC	CSVEDKTTPEQYF
-	TRBV25-1	many	TRBJ2-2	TGTGCCAGCAGTAGGCCTGGAGGCGGGGAGCTGTTTTTT	CASSRPGGGELFF
TRBD1	TRBV7-2	few	TRBJ1-1	TGTGCCAGCAGTTACTCAGGCAGGGGGCCCTCGAACACTGAAGCTTTCTTT	CASSYSGRGPSNTEAFF
-	TRBV15	many	TRBJ2-5	TGTGCCACCAGCAGAGACAATAGCGGACAAGAGACCCAGTACTTC	CATSRDNSGQETQYF
-	TRBV2	few	TRBJ1-2	TGTGCCAGCATGAGGTATTTTAACTATGGCTACACCTTC	CASMRYFNYGYTF
TRBD2	TRBV24-1	-	TRBJ2-5	TGTGCCACCAGTGATTTCGGGGGGCAAGAGACCCAGTACTTC	CATSDFGGQETQYF
-	TRBV7-9	-	TRBJ2-2	TGTGCCAGCAGCCGGGGCGGGATTAACACCGGGGAGCTGTTTTTT	CASSRGGINTGELFF
TRBD1	TRBV20-1	-	TRBJ1-5	TGCAGTGCTCCAAAAGCGGGACAGAGCAATCAGCCCCAGCATTTT	CSAPKAGQSNQPQHF
TRBD1	TRBV15	-	TRBJ2-7	TGTGCATCCCCTTCCGGGACAGGGAAGTACGAGCAGTACTTC	CASPSGTGKYEQYF
-	TRBV7-8	few	TRBJ1-4	TGTGCCAGCAGCCCCGCCGGTGGCAAACTGTTTTTT	CASSPAGGKLFF
TRBD1	TRBV7-2	few	TRBJ1-1	TGTGCCAGCAGCTATCTTCGGGACAGTGAAGCTTTCTTT	CASSYLRDSEAFF
-	TRBV6-5	-	TRBJ2-2	TGTGCCACCAGTTACGTCAGGGATCGGGAGCTGTTTTTT	CATSYVRDRELFF
-	TRBV10-3	many	TRBJ1-4	TGTGCCATCAGTGCGGACAGTAATGAAAAACTGTTTTTT	CAISADSNEKLFF
-	TRBV9	-	TRBJ2-7	TGTGCCAGCAGCGTAGGAAGAGTGGGAAACGAGCAGTACTTC	CASSVGRVGNEQYF
-	TRBV4-1	few	TRBJ1-2	TGCGCCAGCAGCCAAGCAGGAGGGAACCACTATGGCTACACCTTC	CASSQAGGNHYGYTF
-	TRBV7-9	-	TRBJ2-7	TGTGCCAGCAGCTTCGGTCCCGGGGGCTACGAGCAGTACTTC	CASSFGPGGYEQYF
TRBD1	TRBV2	many	TRBJ2-6	TGTGCCAGCAGTGACACAGGGGGCGCTGGGGCCAACGTCCTGACTTTC	CASSDTGGAGANVLTF
TRBD1	TRBV25-1	-	TRBJ2-5	TGTGCCAGCAGTTACCCCCCGAGACAGGGGGCTGGAGAGACCCAATACTTC	CASSYPPRQGAGETQYF
-	TRBV2	-	TRBJ2-7	TGTGCCAGCAGTATCGGATCGGGGGAACCCTACGAGCAGTACTTC	CASSIGSGEPYEQYF
TRBD1	TRBV12-3/TRBV12-4	few	TRBJ1-5	TGTGCCAGCAGTTTGGGACAGGAACCCGGACAGCCCCAGCATTTT	CASSLGQEPGQPQHF